These T cell receptor beta chains were read from a single sample in a study of blood T cells in healthy people across ages. TCRdb re-called the 5' RACE reads with MiXCR, one entry per CDR3 protein. The sample gives 650,000 to 1,000,000 distinct CDR3 sequences, about 37% of which show up once; 10% to 15% is in the top ten. The sequencing sample was made of blood. The receptors were gathered from a man aged 18 to 30 in good health. CDR3s include the opening cysteine and the closing phenylalanine or tryptophan. D genes are given only for firm matches.

-	TRBV12-3/TRBV12-4	TRBJ1-3	CASSLLGWSGDTLSGNTIYF
TRBD2	TRBV5-1	TRBJ2-1	CASSLRSGGAYNEQFF
-	TRBV20-1	TRBJ2-1	CSAGLTSNEQFF
-	TRBV4-1	TRBJ2-7	CASSQDQTERSYEQYF
TRBD1	TRBV27	TRBJ1-6	CASSFTGGRVTLHF
-	TRBV15	TRBJ2-5	CATSREKDSYQETQYF
TRBD2	TRBV12-3/TRBV12-4	TRBJ2-1	CASSFLAGSYNEQFF
TRBD2	TRBV20-1	TRBJ2-7	CSASSTSGAYSEQYF
-	TRBV7-2	TRBJ1-5	CASSLNPGTQHF
-	TRBV18	TRBJ1-2	CASSGDIRNPMDGYTF
TRBD1	TRBV18	TRBJ1-1	CASSTTGEVNTEAFF
-	TRBV3-1	TRBJ2-5	CASSQQQGEQYF
TRBD2	TRBV20-1	TRBJ2-1	CSARTNTLVGLLNEQFF
-	TRBV2	TRBJ2-3	CASSESLTDTQYF
TRBD1	TRBV20-1	TRBJ2-1	CSARDRGASSYNEQFF
-	TRBV20-1	TRBJ2-2	CSARVLDTGELFF
TRBD2	TRBV6-2/TRBV6-3	TRBJ2-3	CASTLAVQGDTQYF
TRBD1	TRBV7-2	TRBJ2-7	CASSLSRTGVYEQYF
-	TRBV15	TRBJ2-5	CATSRDWTAQETQYF
-	TRBV4-1	TRBJ1-5	CASSQESIGEQPQHF
-	TRBV4-1	TRBJ2-5	CASSQDSKTQYF
-	TRBV7-8	TRBJ2-5	CASSLAVGDPRYNEQYF
-	TRBV12-3/TRBV12-4	TRBJ1-1	CASSFGRALLEAFF
-	TRBV6-6	TRBJ2-7	CASSYSPRSEQYF
-	TRBV2	TRBJ2-6	CASSAGSGANVLTF
-	TRBV7-3	TRBJ1-2	CASSFTTAGDGYTF
-	TRBV6-1	TRBJ1-2	CASSESGGADYTF
TRBD2	TRBV6-2/TRBV6-3	TRBJ2-3	CASKAGDTDTQYF
TRBD1	TRBV5-6	TRBJ1-5	CASSGGGHSNQPQHF
TRBD2	TRBV29-1	TRBJ2-1	CSVVASGGPEQFF
TRBD2	TRBV20-1	TRBJ2-7	CSAPQGLAGDYNEQYF
-	TRBV7-2	TRBJ1-2	CASSLTPDNYGYTF
-	TRBV14	TRBJ2-3	CASRRDSAADTQYF
-	TRBV6-6	TRBJ2-5	CASTHSQPRWEAQYF
-	TRBV3-1	TRBJ2-3	CASSPRLLADTQYF
TRBD1	TRBV5-1	TRBJ1-1	CASSLEIGGISTEAFF
-	TRBV3-1	TRBJ1-1	CASSHPERNPEAFF
TRBD1	TRBV5-5	TRBJ1-5	CASSPGQGASSEQPQHF
-	TRBV7-2	TRBJ1-2	CASSKRQENYGYTF
-	TRBV7-3	TRBJ2-2	CASSPNGRGGGELFF
TRBD1	TRBV6-1	TRBJ1-2	CASRIPGTGNGYTF
-	TRBV12-3/TRBV12-4	TRBJ2-2	CASSLAKGPRTGELFF
TRBD1	TRBV19	TRBJ2-3	CASSRGTGSGWGTDTQYF
TRBD2	TRBV12-3/TRBV12-4	TRBJ2-3	CASTREAGGKAPSTDTQYF
-	TRBV5-1	TRBJ2-2	CASSRGGDPTGELFF
-	TRBV14	TRBJ2-3	CASSQAPPGRLFDTQYF
-	TRBV29-1	TRBJ2-1	CSVGDAEGQFF
TRBD2	TRBV12-3/TRBV12-4	TRBJ2-5	CASTRGGFQETQYF
-	TRBV20-1	TRBJ2-6	CSAREGQPGSGANVLTF
TRBD2	TRBV2	TRBJ2-2	CASSIQRTSGGERIGELFF
-	TRBV12-3/TRBV12-4	TRBJ1-1	CASRAGQTNTEAFF
-	TRBV7-2	TRBJ2-5	CASSTSSFWDEQYF
TRBD1	TRBV29-1	TRBJ2-1	CSVLTGGPSDEQFF
-	TRBV4-1	TRBJ1-2	CASSQEPRGHGYTF
-	TRBV4-3	TRBJ1-4	CASSQGPRGVYHEKLFF
-	TRBV20-1	TRBJ1-5	CSARDPYRESNQPQHF
-	TRBV4-1	TRBJ1-5	CASSQPDGNQPQHF
TRBD2	TRBV7-2	TRBJ2-5	CASSSGLAGEETQYF
-	TRBV29-1	TRBJ1-1	CSVGEWVDTEAFF
-	TRBV29-1	-	CSVGRVHNEQYF